The clone carrying this T cell receptor beta chain has only a few counts. What it recognizes is unknown. These data belong to a study of Graves' ophthalmopathy and Graves' hyperthyroidism. Germline-derived CDR1 and CDR2 are MNHNY and SVGAGI (reference sequence). V lost 10 bases, J lost 3 bases, and 15 bases lay in between. The CDR3 is made up of 13 amino acids. The starting material, around 9.3 ml of fresh peripheral blood, provided the PBMCs. RNA transcripts served as template for amplifying TCR beta CDR3 sequences. The first round was an RT-PCR with HTBI primers, and the second round was a multiplex PCR. TCRdb re-called the multiplex PCR reads through MiXCR, storing one row per CDR3 protein. The sample yields roughly 220,000 distinct CDR3 sequences, approximately 42% seen once. Findings and limits, study-wide: Ophthalmopathy was separated from stable hyperthyroidism by a 13-signature model with roughly 91% sensitivity and just under 84% specificity. It was with 65% to 71% sensitivity and roughly 75% specificity that the model predicted ophthalmopathy progression. In blood, most expanded thyroid clonotypes above 0.001 frequency were also detected.

This receptor was obtained from an adult man with Graves' ophthalmopathy. The V call is TRBV6-6, the J call TRBJ1-1, with D maybe TRBD1 (5 bases). Sequenced: peripheral blood. The CDR3 loop reads CAMTRVGDTEAFF. For the CDR3, the DNA is TGTGCCATGACGAGGGTAGGGGACACTGAAGCTTTCTTT.